The following is a T cell receptor beta chain sequence with its context. Which antigen it targets is not known. The sample holds no much larger clone one base away, and base qualities are not on file. This sample was included in a study of cytomegalovirus exposure and HLA in healthy donors (dated by TCRdb to about 2017). Describing the broader study: In an earlier analysis of roughly 590 of the donors, 276 Gb of sequence data and some 120 million unique TCR beta sequences from 150 million to 200 million T cells were reported. In the later analysis, no new phenotypic data were used to find candidate immune exposures; instead, reliance was placed on TCR beta sequences and their occurrence across donors. Among roughly 400 genotyped donors of the cohort, an average of roughly 230,000 unique TCR beta nucleotide sequences was sequenced per donor, of which approximately 19% were non-productive. Among the approximately 420 genotyped donors, 75% to 90% belonged to the genetic ancestry cluster associated with self-reported Caucasian donors. The number of typed donors differed by locus: about 620-640 for A, B, C, DRB1 and DQB1; 500 to 550 for DQA1; over 600 for DPA1; and around 490 for DPB1. Roughly 290 gigabases of sequencing data and 91 million or so unique TCR sequences made up an early release that covered around 640 HLA-typed donors. A separate validation cohort of 100 to 150 different subjects was used in addition to the roughly 640-subject first cohort. An earlier analysis of around 540 of the donors applied high-throughput TCR beta sequencing to assess whether each TCR beta V gene segment acted as functional or pseudogenic. Because of strong linkage in the cohort, 5 or 6 DR-DQ haplotypes were treated as single units for association and clustering. In a later analysis, previously published TCR beta repertoires from some 640 donors were re-analyzed and high-resolution HLA genotyping was added so that TCR occurrence patterns could be studied. The study aimed to test whether signatures of past pathogen exposure could be identified by cataloging public T cell receptors. High-throughput TCR immunosequencing, statistical association of individual TCRs with disease status, and machine learning were combined to predict cytomegalovirus infection status. All discovery cohort repertoires had been generated using a single sequencing platform. Donor age, sex, ethnicity and CMV serostatus were compiled alongside the repertoire data. HLA typing covered class I and class II loci at four-digit resolution. In a later genetic analysis, genome-wide SNP genotypes for about 65% of the roughly 670 donors were used, and that subset was treated as a discovery cohort. Using immunosequencing, the study profiled T cell repertoires from around 670 subjects and related those repertoires to cytomegalovirus serostatus.

The cohort consisted of 650 to 700 healthy bone marrow donors. At the time of sampling, every cohort member was nominally healthy, though immune exposures that went unrecorded were likely present. The donor was CMV seronegative and belonged to the group of over 350 seronegative cohort members. A peripheral blood sample was collected from each donor, and TCR beta sequencing was performed on peripheral blood mononuclear cells. The Qiagen DNeasy Blood Extraction Kit was used to extract genomic DNA from the blood cell samples. Library preparation was by the immunoSEQ multiplex PCR assay. For the multiplex PCR, a mixture combining 60 forward primers for TCR Vbeta segments and 13 reverse primers for TCR Jbeta segments was used. A multiplex PCR assay on genomic DNA amplified the CDR3 region of rearranged TCR beta genes. Amplified TCR beta libraries were sequenced as 87-base-pair reads on the Illumina HiSeq System. The paper's data handling went like this. A later analysis tallied tens of millions of unique TCR beta chains across the 640 or so repertoires, and approximately 12 million of those chains were shared by two or more donors. A nearest-neighbor algorithm error-corrected the raw reads and collapsed the reads into unique sequences, merging closely related sequences to remove PCR and sequencing errors. To assign V, D and J gene segments, CDR3 sequences were aligned to IMGT reference sequences. For a sequence to be retained, at least a six-nucleotide match to both a V gene segment and a J gene segment was required. A rearrangement was called productive if the CDR3 had no stop codons and remained in frame with V and J, and every other rearrangement was called non-productive. CDR3 was defined according to IMGT convention as the region running from the second conserved V-encoded cysteine to the conserved J-encoded phenylalanine. Sequences without an unambiguous match to a single V gene segment were excluded from the earlier analysis of several hundred of the donors. An earlier analysis of fewer than 650 of the donors classified V segments as functional when productive rearrangements were above 56.7% and as segregating when the standard deviation between donors was above 5%. A statistical classification framework was built to diagnose cytomegalovirus status from the catalog of TCR beta chain sequences. In a later analysis, TCR nucleotide sequences were compared against IMGT/GENE-DB human TR gene sequences so that V and J genes could be assigned. Using the TCRdist pipeline, a later analysis assigned CDR3 sequences along with most-parsimonious VDJ recombination scenarios. In a later analysis, each TCR beta chain was defined by its CDR3 amino acid sequence together with its V-gene family, and reads without a unique V-gene family were excluded. To address suspected cross-contamination and a sequencing artifact, a later analysis removed roughly 640 highly shared, low-generation-probability nucleotide sequences. A later analysis calculated a clonal expansion index for each public chain from normalized within-repertoire ranks of inferred template counts. A later analysis computed generation probabilities with a VDJ recombination model fitted to out-of-frame rearrangements, and checked the results against IGoR. In a later analysis, hypergeometric tests were used to score TCR-TCR, TCR-HLA and TCR-CMV co-occurrence, with a repertoire-size bias correction applied to TCR pairs. False discovery rates were estimated in a later analysis by permuting HLA or CMV assignments 20 times. A later analysis grouped co-occurring TCRs with DBSCAN, adding TCRdist sequence similarity when clustering within HLA-allele-positive subsets. For co-occurrence clustering, repertoires with fewer than 30,000 or more than 120,000 public chains were excluded, along with roughly 5 repertoires with anomalous nucleotide sharing. Sourced from immuneACCESS, this table was stored by TCRdb with only in-frame sequences that have V and J called. A share of the clones is absent; for the studies checked, an unresolved V gene accounts for under half, and the remainder has no known explanation. V, J and clone size are taken as reported in that table, and D and trimming were inferred from the DNA itself. The sample contains about 120,000 clones, 55% to 75% of them found a single time. Approximately 3.8% of the sample belongs to the ten largest clones.

Here is what the overall study found, with its caveats: Most TCR sequences were observed very rarely across donors, whereas some public TCRs were present in many individuals. In a later analysis, several top co-occurrence clusters were reported to appear linked to parvovirus B19, influenza, CMV and Epstein-Barr virus. Linkage disequilibrium might explain the correlated functional status among segregating V segments, but an unknown experimental factor could not be excluded. In a later analysis, HLA-associated TCR beta chains showed more clonal expansion and lower generation probabilities than non-associated chains that were equally common. In this cohort, only TCR beta chains were sequenced, and detectable features were limited by the absence of alpha or paired-chain data. Because HLA typing was unavailable for some donors at each locus, only the typed subset was used in association tests. When HLA alleles, especially DR and DQ, strongly co-occurred, attributing TCR associations to individual alleles was difficult. An association between a missense DCLRE1C variant and V-gene and J-gene trimming of TCR beta chains was found in a later genetic analysis and replicated in an independent cohort. Some IMGT-functional V segments, including TRBV6-2 and TRBV6-3, could not be told apart with the 87-base-pair reads, so those segments were excluded. The authors suggested that the approach could potentially be extended to other disease states and immunological phenotypes. Compared with the roughly 700-donor mean, donors in an Asian-associated ancestry cluster had fewer N-insertions in productive TCRs, according to a later genetic analysis. Presence/absence analyses assumed roughly uniform sequencing depth across donors, an assumption that may not hold. Specific HLA alleles were associated with 15,000 to 20,000 TCR beta sequences at a false discovery rate of 0.05 in a later analysis. A further reported finding was that TCR beta sequences accurately predicted the HLA-A and HLA-B alleles for most subjects in the first cohort. Cytomegalovirus status was reported to be diagnosed by the classifier with high specificity and sensitivity in both the original and validation cohorts. In an earlier analysis of about 550 of the donors, most TCR beta V segments were observed in productive rearrangements about 90% or about 30% of the time, broadly matching IMGT annotations. According to a later analysis, most CMV-associated TCR beta chains appeared to be HLA-restricted, and the HLA associations seemed to be driven largely by CMV exposure. In a later analysis, the rate of TCR association differed among HLA loci, with DRB1 alleles having the most associated TCRs and HLA-C alleles having the fewest. For the cohort, immune exposure information was limited to CMV serostatus. In vitro tests confirmed that three of the cytomegalovirus-associated TCR beta chains recognize cytomegalovirus antigens. The earlier analysis of approximately 540 of the donors excluded approximately 15 rarely observed V segments, including chromosome 9 orphons, because counts were too low. A cluster of highly shared sequence variants was judged likely to be a technical artifact of the sequencing pipeline. In the study, around 150 TCR beta chains were listed as associated with cytomegalovirus.

Taken from cysteine to phenylalanine, the CDR3 has 13 residues. The CDR3 DNA has 39 bases and is translated from base 1. Trimming at the junction amounts to 0 bases on V and 8 bases on J, and the germline ends lie 8 bases apart. CDR1 is given as SGHRS and CDR2 as YFSETQ, both from the germline V gene. The sample taken for sequencing was PBMCs. The sequence derives from a man aged 25-45 years in good health and CMV-seronegative. Rearrangement joined TRBV5-1 to TRBJ2-2; there is no confident call for the D gene. The nucleotide sequence is given as TGCGCCAGCAGCTTGGTTCCGGAGGGGGAGCTGTTTTTT. Translated, this gives CASSLVPEGELFF.